The clone carrying this T cell receptor beta chain was seen a single time. What it binds is unknown. Profiling relied on immunoSEQ multiplex PCR, and the TCRdb table lists in-frame clones only, not all of them. The table records roughly 70,000 clones, approximately 84% of them present only once. The data were taken from a study of a mutant IDH1 vaccine in newly diagnosed glioma. Study overall: Beginning 4-6 weeks after radiotherapy alone, or with temozolomide cycles, vaccination took place. Patients had received radiotherapy, temozolomide, or both previously, most receiving both.

With 4 bases clipped from V and 6 bases from J, the junction kept 10 bases outside the gene matches. Germline V gene data show CDR1 as SGHRS and CDR2 as YFSETQ. The CDR3 has 15 residues. As to time point: week 11, during vaccination. Each dose of the vaccine consisted of 300 ug of mutant IDH1 20-mer peptide, with topical imiquimod. The TCR comes from a woman aged 45-65 years with glioma. The chain carries TRBV5-1 and TRBJ2-3, with TRBD2 matching 8 bases. Specimen: PBMCs, collected from a glioma patient whose treatment included an IDH1 peptide vaccine. CDR3 loop: CASSVDTSGRDTQYF. Written as DNA, the CDR3 is TGCGCCAGCAGCGTGGACACTAGCGGTAGGGATACGCAGTATTTT.